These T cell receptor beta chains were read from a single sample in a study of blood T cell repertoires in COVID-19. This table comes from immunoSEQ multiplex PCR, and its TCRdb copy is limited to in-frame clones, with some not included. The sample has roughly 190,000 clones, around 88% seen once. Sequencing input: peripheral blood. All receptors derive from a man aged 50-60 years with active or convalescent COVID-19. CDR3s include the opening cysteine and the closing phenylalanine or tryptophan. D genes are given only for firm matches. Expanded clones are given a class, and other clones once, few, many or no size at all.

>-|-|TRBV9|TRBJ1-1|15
TGTGCCAGCAGCGTAGTCCAAGGAAGGGGCACTGAAGCTTTCTTT
CASSVVQGRGTEAFF
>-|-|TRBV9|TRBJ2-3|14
TGTGCCAGCAGCGTAGTAGCACCCGCAGATACGCAGTATTTT
CASSVVAPADTQYF
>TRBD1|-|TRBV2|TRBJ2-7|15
TGTGCCAGCAGTGAAGGAGCAGGGGGCTTCTACGAGCAGTACTTC
CASSEGAGGFYEQYF
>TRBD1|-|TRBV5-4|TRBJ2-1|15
TGTGCCAGCAGTCGGAGACAGGGCATATACAATGAGCAGTTCTTC
CASSRRQGIYNEQFF
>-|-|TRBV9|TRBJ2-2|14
TGTGCCAGCAGCGTAGGACTGAACACCGGGGAGCTGTTTTTT
CASSVGLNTGELFF
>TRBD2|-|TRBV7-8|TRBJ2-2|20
TGTGCCAGCAGCTTAGCGCGTCTCTTCGGACTAGCGGATATAGTCGGGGAGCTGTTTTTT
CASSLARLFGLADIVGELFF
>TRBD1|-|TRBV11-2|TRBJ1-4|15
TGTGCCAGCAGCCCATCGGGGACAGGGGATGAAAAACTGTTTTTT
CASSPSGTGDEKLFF
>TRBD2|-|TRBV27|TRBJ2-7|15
TGTGCCAGCAGTTTAACACAGCGGGAGAGGTACGAGCAGTACTTC
CASSLTQRERYEQYF
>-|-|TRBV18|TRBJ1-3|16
TGTGCCAGCTCACCTTCGGACGGGGGCTCTGGAAACACCATATATTTT
CASSPSDGGSGNTIYF
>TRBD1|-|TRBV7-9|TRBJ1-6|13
TGTGCCAGCAAGGACAGGGAACATTCACCCCTCCACTTT
CASKDREHSPLHF
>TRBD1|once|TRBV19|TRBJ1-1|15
TGTGCCAGTAAAATCCAGGGGGCGAGCGGCACTGAAGCTTTCTTT
CASKIQGASGTEAFF
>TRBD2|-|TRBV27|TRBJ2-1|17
TGTGCCAGCAGCGGACTAGCGGGAGGGCCTACCTACAATGAGCAGTTCTTC
CASSGLAGGPTYNEQFF
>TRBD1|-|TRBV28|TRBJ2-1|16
TGTGCCAGCAGTTTAGAGAGGGGGCCCACACACAATGAGCAGTTCTTC
CASSLERGPTHNEQFF
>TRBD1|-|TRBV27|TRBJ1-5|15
TGTGCCAGCAGTCTAGGGACAGGGGGCGATCAGCCCCAGCATTTT
CASSLGTGGDQPQHF
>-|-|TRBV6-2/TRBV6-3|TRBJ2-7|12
TGTGCCAGCAGTGACAGGACCTACGAGCAGTACTTC
CASSDRTYEQYF
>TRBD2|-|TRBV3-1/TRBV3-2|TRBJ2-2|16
TGTGCCAGCAGCCCGAGACTAGCGGGAGCCACCGGGGAGCTGTTTTTT
CASSPRLAGATGELFF
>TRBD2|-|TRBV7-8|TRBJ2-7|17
TGTGCCAGCAGCGATAGAATGGGACTAGCGGGAGGCAACGAGCAGTACTTC
CASSDRMGLAGGNEQYF
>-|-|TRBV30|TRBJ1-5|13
TGTGCCTGGAGCATCGGGGGAGGTCAGCCCCAGCATTTT
CAWSIGGGQPQHF
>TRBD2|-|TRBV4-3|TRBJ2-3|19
TGCGCCAGCAGCCAAGACGACATACGTAGCGGGGGGACCACAGATACGCAGTATTTT
CASSQDDIRSGGTTDTQYF
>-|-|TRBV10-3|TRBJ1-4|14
TGTGCCATCAGTGATGGGCAGGGGCATGAAAAACTGTTTTTT
CAISDGQGHEKLFF
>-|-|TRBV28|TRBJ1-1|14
TGTGCCAGCCAAGGGGCAGGGGTTTGGGCTGAAGCTTTCTTT
CASQGAGVWAEAFF
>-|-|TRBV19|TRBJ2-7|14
TGTGCCAGTAGTACGGACAGCGGTTCCTACGAGCAGTACTTC
CASSTDSGSYEQYF
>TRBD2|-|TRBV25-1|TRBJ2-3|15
TGTGCCAGCAGTGAATCCGCGGGGGGGCAAGATACGCAGTATTTT
CASSESAGGQDTQYF
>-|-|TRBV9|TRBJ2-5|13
TGTGCCAGCAGCGTAGGGACTATAAAGACCCAGTACTTC
CASSVGTIKTQYF
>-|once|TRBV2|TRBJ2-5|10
TGTGCCAGCGTCCAGGAGACCCAGTACTTC
CASVQETQYF
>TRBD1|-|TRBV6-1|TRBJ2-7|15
TGTGCCAGCAGTGAAGCTGGGACAGTTATCTACGAGCAGTACTTC
CASSEAGTVIYEQYF
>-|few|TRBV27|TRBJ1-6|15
TGTGCCAGCAGTTTTAGAATTACCTATAATTCACCCCTCCACTTT
CASSFRITYNSPLHF
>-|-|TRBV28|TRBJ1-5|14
TGTGCCAGCAGTTTAGGGGGGAGGGGTCAGCCCCAGCATTTT
CASSLGGRGQPQHF
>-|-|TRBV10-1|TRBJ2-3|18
TGCGCCAGCAGTGAGTCTGAAGAGCTAGCGTGGCGCACAGATACGCAGTATTTT
CASSESEELAWRTDTQYF
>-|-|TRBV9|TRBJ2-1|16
TGTGCCAGCAGCGTAGAGGGGGGAGCGGGGTACAATGAGCAGTTCTTC
CASSVEGGAGYNEQFF
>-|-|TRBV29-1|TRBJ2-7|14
TGCAGCGTTGAGATTGGGCCAGAAGCTCAAAGGCAGTACTTC
CSVEIGPEAQRQYF
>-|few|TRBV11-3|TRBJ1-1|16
TGTGCCAGCAGCCCTAGCCCCGGTGACGGTAACACTGAAGCTTTCTTT
CASSPSPGDGNTEAFF
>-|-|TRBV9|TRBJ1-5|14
TGTGCCAGCAGCCCTAGGAGCGGGCAAGGGCCCCAGCATTTT
CASSPRSGQGPQHF
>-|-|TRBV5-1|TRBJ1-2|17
TGCGCCAGCAGCCCGGAAGTTGGACAACGACAAAGACGTGGCTACACCTTC
CASSPEVGQRQRRGYTF
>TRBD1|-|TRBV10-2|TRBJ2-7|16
TGCGCCAGCAGCGAACAGGGGGCCAGCGGCTCCTACGAGCAGTACTTC
CASSEQGASGSYEQYF
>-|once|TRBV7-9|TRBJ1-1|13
TGTGCCAGCAGCTTAGCCAGGGCAGGTGAAGCTTTCTTT
CASSLARAGEAFF
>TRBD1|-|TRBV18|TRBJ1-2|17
TGTGCCAGCTCACCGCTACCCCCGACAGGGGAGGGATATGGCTACACCTTC
CASSPLPPTGEGYGYTF
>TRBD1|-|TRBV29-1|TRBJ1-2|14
TGCAGCGTTGAAGAGGACAGGCCAAACTATGGCTACACCTTC
CSVEEDRPNYGYTF
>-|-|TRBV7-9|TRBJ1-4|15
TGTGCCAGCAGCCCCCAGGGAAATACTAATGAAAAACTGTTTTTT
CASSPQGNTNEKLFF
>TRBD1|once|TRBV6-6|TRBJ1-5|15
TGTGCCAGCAGAACACAGGGGGCGCCCGGACAGCCCCAGCATTTT
CASRTQGAPGQPQHF
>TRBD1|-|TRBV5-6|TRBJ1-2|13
TGTGCCAGCAGCTGGGACAGGGCAGTCGGCTACACCTTC
CASSWDRAVGYTF
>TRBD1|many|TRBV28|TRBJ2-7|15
TGTGCCAGCAGGTCACAGGGGGCCGGTGCCTACGAGCAGTACTTC
CASRSQGAGAYEQYF
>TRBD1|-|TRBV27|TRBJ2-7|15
TGTGCCAGCAGTTTTCCCCACTACAGGGGGCACGAGCAGTACTTC
CASSFPHYRGHEQYF
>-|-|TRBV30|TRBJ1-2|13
TGTGCCTGGAGCGGGGATGGGAACTATGGCTACACCTTC
CAWSGDGNYGYTF
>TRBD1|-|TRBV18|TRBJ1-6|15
TGTGCCAGCTCACCCCTGGGACAGGCAGATTCACCCCTCCACTTT
CASSPLGQADSPLHF
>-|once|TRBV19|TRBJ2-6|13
TGTGCCAGTACGGAGTCTGGGGCCAACGTCCTGACTTTC
CASTESGANVLTF
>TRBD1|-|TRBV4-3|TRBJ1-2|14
TGCGCCAGCAGCCAAGAAGGGACAGGGCATGGCTACACCTTC
CASSQEGTGHGYTF
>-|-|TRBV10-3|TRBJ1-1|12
TGTGCCATCAACAGAGCGAACACTGAAGCTTTCTTT
CAINRANTEAFF
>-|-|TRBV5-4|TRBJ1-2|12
TGTGCCAGCGGCGGACAGAACTATGGCTACACCTTC
CASGGQNYGYTF
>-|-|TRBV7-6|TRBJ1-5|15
TGTGCCAGCAGCCCCCTCCCGGGGAGCAATCAGCCCCAGCATTTT
CASSPLPGSNQPQHF